Described below is a single T cell receptor (beta chain) sequence and its context. The antigen is not known. The record originates from a study of post-analysis software for immune sequencing data. For the study at large: The cohort encompassed relapsing-remitting, secondary progressive and progressive-relapsing multiple sclerosis disease courses.

Prepared TCR beta cDNA libraries contained unique molecular identifiers. TCRdb re-analysed the PCR reads in MiXCR, keeping a single row per CDR3 protein. The sample carries roughly 580,000 distinct CDR3 sequences, around 44% recorded once. This CDR3 spans 17 amino acids. With 3 bases clipped from V and 2 bases from J, the junction kept 5 bases outside the gene matches. Germline values: CDR1 PRHDT, CDR2 FYEKMQ (reference sequence). Notes on the study in general: The normalized Chao1 diversity of multiple sclerosis patients was significantly lower than that of controls. F measure showed strong co-clustering of same-batch samples. Patients carried roughly 5 TRBV segments more frequently than controls did, and TRBV5-6, TRBV5-1 and TRBV20-1 were among them.

Sample: blood. The genes are TRBV13 and TRBJ2-3, with 13 nucleotides matching TRBD2. This TCR was sampled from a girl aged 10-17 years with multiple sclerosis. CDR3 coding DNA: TGTGCCAGCAGCTTCACCGGGACTAGCGGGGACACAGATACGCAGTATTTT. This translates into CASSFTGTSGDTDTQYF.